A selection of T cell receptor beta chains follows, all from one sample in a study of cytomegalovirus exposure and HLA in healthy donors. Data came from immunoSEQ multiplex PCR; TCRdb stores just in-frame clones and leaves some out. The sample comprises about 210,000 clones, around 78% of which are singletons, and roughly 14% rests with the top ten. The sequenced sample was PBMCs. The receptor set was obtained from a woman in her thirties in good health and CMV-seropositive. Each CDR3 is given with its conserved first and last residue. Fields, in order: V gene, clone size, J gene, D gene, CDR3 protein, CDR3 DNA. The D gene is left open where the match is weak. The listing skips clone size in some rows; elsewhere it reads once, few, many or a size class.

V gene: TRBV5-1; clone size: NA; J gene: TRBJ2-3; D gene: TRBD1; CDR3 protein: CASSLGGRDSHSADTQYF; CDR3 DNA: TGCGCCAGCAGCTTGGGGGGCCGGGACAGTCATAGTGCAGATACGCAGTATTTT
V gene: TRBV28; clone size: NA; J gene: TRBJ1-2; D gene: NA; CDR3 protein: CASSLSPYGYTF; CDR3 DNA: TGTGCCAGCAGTTTATCCCCTTATGGCTACACCTTC
V gene: TRBV15; clone size: NA; J gene: TRBJ2-2; D gene: TRBD2; CDR3 protein: CATSWGLATGHTGELFF; CDR3 DNA: TGTGCCACCAGCTGGGGACTAGCGACAGGTCACACCGGGGAGCTGTTTTTT
V gene: TRBV29-1; clone size: NA; J gene: TRBJ2-3; D gene: NA; CDR3 protein: CSVSRGSGTDTQYF; CDR3 DNA: TGCAGCGTATCAAGGGGTTCCGGCACAGATACGCAGTATTTT
V gene: TRBV11-3; clone size: few; J gene: TRBJ2-4; D gene: NA; CDR3 protein: CASSEDSGLKNIQYF; CDR3 DNA: TGTGCCAGCAGCGAAGATTCGGGACTCAAAAACATTCAGTACTTC
V gene: TRBV2; clone size: NA; J gene: TRBJ2-7; D gene: TRBD2; CDR3 protein: CARTGTSGNYEQYF; CDR3 DNA: TGTGCCAGAACCGGGACTAGCGGCAACTACGAGCAGTACTTC
V gene: TRBV5-1; clone size: few; J gene: TRBJ1-1; D gene: TRBD1; CDR3 protein: CASSLTGTGAVNTEAFF; CDR3 DNA: TGCGCCAGCAGCTTGACCGGGACAGGGGCGGTAAACACTGAAGCTTTCTTT
V gene: TRBV6-5; clone size: NA; J gene: TRBJ1-2; D gene: TRBD1; CDR3 protein: CASSFQGDYGYTF; CDR3 DNA: TGTGCCAGCAGCTTCCAGGGGGACTATGGCTACACCTTC
V gene: TRBV7-3; clone size: few; J gene: TRBJ2-1; D gene: TRBD2; CDR3 protein: CASSEKSGGSDNEQFF; CDR3 DNA: TGTGCCAGCAGCGAAAAGAGCGGGGGATCGGACAATGAGCAGTTCTTC
V gene: TRBV7-3; clone size: NA; J gene: TRBJ2-3; D gene: TRBD2; CDR3 protein: CASSSLTSGVGTQYF; CDR3 DNA: TGTGCCAGCAGCTCCTTGACTAGCGGGGTAGGTACGCAGTATTTT
V gene: TRBV6-5; clone size: NA; J gene: TRBJ2-5; D gene: NA; CDR3 protein: CASSYRPRGQETQYF; CDR3 DNA: TGTGCCAGCAGTTACCGTCCCAGGGGCCAAGAGACCCAGTACTTC
V gene: TRBV7-6; clone size: NA; J gene: TRBJ1-5; D gene: TRBD1; CDR3 protein: CASSVGQGGQPQHF; CDR3 DNA: TGTGCCAGCAGCGTTGGACAGGGCGGACAGCCCCAGCATTTT
V gene: TRBV5-1; clone size: NA; J gene: TRBJ1-2; D gene: TRBD1; CDR3 protein: CASSSRQGLAGYTF; CDR3 DNA: TGCGCCAGCAGCTCAAGACAGGGACTGGCCGGCTACACCTTC
V gene: TRBV2; clone size: NA; J gene: TRBJ1-6; D gene: NA; CDR3 protein: CASRQTPYNSPLHF; CDR3 DNA: TGTGCCAGCAGACAGACGCCCTATAATTCACCCCTCCACTTT
V gene: TRBV11-2; clone size: NA; J gene: TRBJ2-7; D gene: NA; CDR3 protein: CASSLDGSSTYEQYF; CDR3 DNA: TGTGCCAGCAGCTTAGATGGGAGTAGCACCTACGAGCAGTACTTC
V gene: TRBV5-6; clone size: NA; J gene: TRBJ2-5; D gene: NA; CDR3 protein: CASSFQGGETQYF; CDR3 DNA: TGTGCCAGCAGCTTCCAGGGCGGAGAGACCCAGTACTTC
V gene: TRBV7-9; clone size: NA; J gene: TRBJ1-2; D gene: TRBD1; CDR3 protein: CSSSSHLGQKPFNYGYTF; CDR3 DNA: TGTTCCAGCAGCTCCCATTTGGGACAGAAGCCTTTCAACTATGGCTACACCTTC
V gene: TRBV5-4; clone size: NA; J gene: TRBJ1-1; D gene: NA; CDR3 protein: CASSSLTVPHEAFF; CDR3 DNA: TGTGCCAGCAGCTCTCTTACAGTGCCTCATGAAGCTTTCTTT
V gene: TRBV5-1; clone size: NA; J gene: TRBJ2-5; D gene: TRBD1; CDR3 protein: CASSLQGAWGTQYF; CDR3 DNA: TGCGCCAGCAGCCTACAGGGGGCCTGGGGGACCCAGTACTTC
V gene: TRBV19; clone size: NA; J gene: TRBJ1-5; D gene: TRBD1; CDR3 protein: CASSPRQGTQPQHF; CDR3 DNA: TGTGCCAGTAGTCCTAGACAGGGTACTCAGCCCCAGCATTTT
V gene: TRBV11-2; clone size: NA; J gene: TRBJ2-7; D gene: TRBD1; CDR3 protein: CASSLRGGQGSYEQYF; CDR3 DNA: TGTGCCAGCAGCCTACGAGGGGGCCAAGGTTCCTACGAGCAGTACTTC
V gene: TRBV19; clone size: NA; J gene: TRBJ2-2; D gene: NA; CDR3 protein: CASSMNRENTGELFF; CDR3 DNA: TGTGCCAGTAGTATGAACCGGGAGAACACCGGGGAGCTGTTTTTT
V gene: TRBV5-5; clone size: few; J gene: TRBJ1-1; D gene: NA; CDR3 protein: CASTLLGRGTEAFF; CDR3 DNA: TGTGCCAGCACCCTATTGGGGAGGGGAACTGAAGCTTTCTTT
V gene: TRBV7-9; clone size: few; J gene: TRBJ2-7; D gene: NA; CDR3 protein: CASSLSGAEQYF; CDR3 DNA: TGTGCCAGCAGCTTATCAGGGGCCGAGCAGTACTTC
V gene: TRBV5-1; clone size: once; J gene: TRBJ2-7; D gene: NA; CDR3 protein: CASSVDSREQYF; CDR3 DNA: TGCGCCAGCAGCGTGGACTCCCGGGAGCAGTACTTC
V gene: TRBV7-9; clone size: NA; J gene: TRBJ2-7; D gene: TRBD1; CDR3 protein: CASSLVQGPSYEQYF; CDR3 DNA: TGTGCCAGCAGCTTAGTACAGGGGCCATCCTACGAGCAGTACTTC
V gene: TRBV28; clone size: NA; J gene: TRBJ1-1; D gene: NA; CDR3 protein: CASSSTGLRGEAFF; CDR3 DNA: TGTGCCAGCAGTTCAACAGGGCTACGAGGTGAAGCTTTCTTT
V gene: TRBV13; clone size: NA; J gene: TRBJ2-1; D gene: TRBD1; CDR3 protein: CASSLGRSQKAGGWRNEQFF; CDR3 DNA: TGTGCCAGCAGCTTAGGTCGGTCCCAGAAAGCAGGGGGCTGGAGAAATGAGCAGTTCTTC
V gene: TRBV5-1; clone size: NA; J gene: TRBJ1-1; D gene: NA; CDR3 protein: CASSLVTDNTEAFF; CDR3 DNA: TGCGCCAGCAGCTTGGTGACAGATAACACTGAAGCTTTCTTT
V gene: TRBV15; clone size: NA; J gene: TRBJ1-6; D gene: NA; CDR3 protein: CCHQQDYNSPLHF; CDR3 DNA: TGTTGCCACCAACAGGACTATAATTCACCCCTCCACTTT
V gene: TRBV5-1; clone size: NA; J gene: TRBJ1-1; D gene: NA; CDR3 protein: CASSPGGGAHDTEAFF; CDR3 DNA: TGCGCCAGCAGCCCCGGAGGGGGGGCGCATGACACTGAAGCTTTCTTT
V gene: TRBV27; clone size: NA; J gene: TRBJ2-7; D gene: TRBD1; CDR3 protein: CASSLGQGRVYEQYF; CDR3 DNA: TGTGCCAGCAGCTTAGGACAGGGTCGAGTCTACGAGCAGTACTTC
V gene: TRBV10-3; clone size: NA; J gene: TRBJ2-1; D gene: TRBD2; CDR3 protein: CAISEWTSGTGEQFF; CDR3 DNA: TGTGCCATCAGTGAGTGGACTAGCGGGACTGGAGAGCAGTTCTTC
V gene: TRBV5-1; clone size: NA; J gene: TRBJ2-3; D gene: NA; CDR3 protein: CASSVVTDTQYF; CDR3 DNA: TGCGCCAGCAGCGTCGTCACAGATACGCAGTATTTT
V gene: TRBV5-1; clone size: NA; J gene: TRBJ2-2; D gene: NA; CDR3 protein: CASSFTPTRTGELFF; CDR3 DNA: TGCGCCAGCAGCTTCACCCCAACGCGCACCGGGGAGCTGTTTTTT
V gene: TRBV13; clone size: NA; J gene: TRBJ2-3; D gene: NA; CDR3 protein: CASSFLKAGGLSTDTQYF; CDR3 DNA: TGTGCCAGCAGCTTTCTCAAAGCAGGGGGGCTGAGCACAGATACGCAGTATTTT
V gene: TRBV6-6; clone size: once; J gene: TRBJ1-5; D gene: NA; CDR3 protein: CASSYQVSNQPQHF; CDR3 DNA: TGTGCCAGCAGTTATCAGGTCAGCAATCAGCCCCAGCATTTT
V gene: TRBV6-1; clone size: NA; J gene: TRBJ2-1; D gene: TRBD2; CDR3 protein: CASSGISGRPYNEQFF; CDR3 DNA: TGTGCCAGCAGTGGGATTAGCGGGAGACCCTACAATGAGCAGTTCTTC
V gene: TRBV7-2; clone size: NA; J gene: TRBJ1-5; D gene: TRBD1; CDR3 protein: CASSFAPRTGRQPQHF; CDR3 DNA: TGTGCCAGCAGCTTCGCTCCCAGGACAGGGAGACAGCCCCAGCATTTT
V gene: TRBV10-3; clone size: NA; J gene: TRBJ1-5; D gene: NA; CDR3 protein: CAARGEDSNQPQHF; CDR3 DNA: TGTGCCGCCCGGGGGGAGGACAGCAATCAGCCCCAGCATTTT
V gene: TRBV7-8; clone size: NA; J gene: TRBJ2-1; D gene: TRBD1; CDR3 protein: CASSLIQGASEQFF; CDR3 DNA: TGTGCCAGCAGCCTGATACAGGGGGCGTCGGAGCAGTTCTTC
V gene: TRBV11-3; clone size: NA; J gene: TRBJ2-7; D gene: TRBD2; CDR3 protein: CASSYQRESGEQYF; CDR3 DNA: TGTGCCAGCAGCTACCAGCGGGAGAGTGGCGAGCAGTACTTC
V gene: TRBV7-7; clone size: few; J gene: TRBJ2-5; D gene: TRBD2; CDR3 protein: CASSLTSGAQETQYF; CDR3 DNA: TGTGCTAGCAGCTTGACTAGCGGGGCCCAAGAGACCCAGTACTTC
V gene: TRBV4-2; clone size: NA; J gene: TRBJ2-2; D gene: TRBD2; CDR3 protein: CASSPLAGENTGELFF; CDR3 DNA: TGTGCCAGCAGCCCATTAGCGGGGGAGAACACCGGGGAGCTGTTTTTT
V gene: TRBV13; clone size: NA; J gene: TRBJ1-2; D gene: TRBD1; CDR3 protein: CASSLGQGGYGYTF; CDR3 DNA: TGTGCCAGCAGCTTAGGGCAGGGGGGCTATGGCTACACCTTC
V gene: TRBV6-6; clone size: NA; J gene: TRBJ2-2; D gene: NA; CDR3 protein: CASSYPQGGAGELFF; CDR3 DNA: TGTGCCAGCAGTTACCCCCAGGGAGGTGCCGGGGAGCTGTTTTTT
V gene: TRBV5-1; clone size: NA; J gene: TRBJ2-2; D gene: TRBD2; CDR3 protein: CASSTGLAGGSGLGELFF; CDR3 DNA: TGCGCCAGCAGCACCGGACTAGCGGGAGGGTCAGGTCTCGGGGAGCTGTTTTTT
V gene: TRBV11-3; clone size: NA; J gene: TRBJ1-1; D gene: NA; CDR3 protein: CASSPGAGENTEAFF; CDR3 DNA: TGTGCCAGCAGCCCCGGGGCAGGGGAGAACACTGAAGCTTTCTTT
V gene: TRBV19; clone size: NA; J gene: TRBJ2-1; D gene: NA; CDR3 protein: CASSIARVLRVSYNEQFF; CDR3 DNA: TGTGCCAGTAGTATAGCGAGGGTGTTGAGGGTCTCCTACAATGAGCAGTTCTTC
V gene: TRBV27; clone size: few; J gene: TRBJ1-5; D gene: NA; CDR3 protein: CASSSTQPEGYIGNQPQHF; CDR3 DNA: TGTGCCAGCAGTTCAACGCAGCCGGAGGGGTATATTGGGAATCAGCCCCAGCATTTT
V gene: TRBV6-6; clone size: once; J gene: TRBJ1-5; D gene: NA; CDR3 protein: CASRVGYNQPQHF; CDR3 DNA: TGTGCCAGCAGGGTCGGGTACAATCAGCCCCAGCATTTT
V gene: TRBV9; clone size: NA; J gene: TRBJ2-7; D gene: TRBD2; CDR3 protein: CASSVGTEAGYEQYF; CDR3 DNA: TGTGCCAGCAGCGTCGGGACCGAAGCGGGGTACGAGCAGTACTTC
V gene: TRBV5-5; clone size: NA; J gene: TRBJ1-2; D gene: NA; CDR3 protein: CASSPVEREYGYTF; CDR3 DNA: TGTGCCAGCAGCCCGGTAGAGCGGGAGTATGGCTACACCTTC
V gene: TRBV6-5; clone size: NA; J gene: TRBJ1-2; D gene: NA; CDR3 protein: CATQRVPNYGYTF; CDR3 DNA: TGTGCCACCCAACGGGTCCCCAACTATGGCTACACCTTC
V gene: TRBV6-6; clone size: few; J gene: TRBJ2-7; D gene: TRBD1; CDR3 protein: CASSSSAQGNYYEQYF; CDR3 DNA: TGTGCCAGCAGTTCTTCCGCACAGGGGAACTACTACGAGCAGTACTTC